This TCR beta chain was obtained from a study of T cells in Graves' hyperthyroidism and ophthalmopathy. Study-wide results and limits: The majority of expanded thyroid clonotypes above 0.001 also appeared in blood. It was a median around 6 months before onset that the model predicted ophthalmopathy.

Stable Graves' hyperthyroidism denoted no ophthalmopathy progression over 18 months. It was less than 13 ml of fresh peripheral blood that supplied the PBMCs. Trimming pared 0 bases from V and 6 bases from J, leaving 5 bases between. The germline V gene has CDR1 MNHNS and CDR2 SASEGT. The CDR3 spans 13 residues. Ten or more counts support this clonotype. The antigen is unknown. Amplified TCR beta CDR3 regions came from RNA transcripts. Researchers ran a first-round RT-PCR on the TCR CDR3 using the HTBI primer set. TCRdb reprocessed the multiplex PCR reads with MiXCR, giving one entry per CDR3 protein. The sample records about 400,000 distinct CDR3 sequences, around 14% being singletons.

This chain connects TRBV6-1 to TRBJ2-2, with D unclear. The source is a woman younger than 30 with Graves' hyperthyroidism. The material sequenced was blood. CDR3 region: CASSEAVAGELFF. In DNA, the CDR3 is TGTGCCAGCAGTGAAGCTGTTGCCGGGGAGCTGTTTTTT.